One and the same sample provided the 4 T cell receptor beta chains below, sequenced in a study of early T cells in non-severe SARS-CoV-2 infection. TCRdb independently ran MiXCR on the 5' RACE reads; one entry per CDR3 protein. Seen here are 40,000 to 55,000 distinct CDR3 sequences, roughly 13% observed once, and the top ten hold 10%. The specimen sequenced was whole blood. The receptor set was obtained from an adult who was a healthcare worker with PCR-confirmed SARS-CoV-2 infection or an uninfected control (not recorded which).

This clonotype was seen ten or more times. The chain couples TRBV20-1 to TRBJ1-2; no firm D call. The CDR3 consists of 12 residues. CDR1 is DFQATT, CDR2 SNEGSKA, per germline (reference sequence). Trimming removed 3 bases from V and 6 bases from J, with 11 bases in between. The CDR3 protein is CSASSGEDGYTF. CDR3 DNA: TGCAGTGCTAGCTCTGGTGAAGATGGCTACACCTTC.

This clonotype has ten or more counts. The V and J genes are TRBV5-4 and TRBJ1-2; D not resolved. Germline values: CDR1 SGHNT, CDR2 YYREEE (reference sequence). The V end lost 2 bases, the J end lost 6 bases, and 5 bases lay between the germline ends. This CDR3 has 11 amino acids. The chain's CDR3 is CASSFGNGYTF. CDR3 nucleotide sequence: TGTGCCAGCAGCTTCGGGAATGGCTACACCTTC.

The chain joins TRBV9 to TRBJ1-6; TRBD1 matches 7 bases. Germline V CDR1 and CDR2: SGDLS, YYNGEE. Trimming at V came to 1 base and at J to 5 bases, leaving 6 bases not matched to a gene. The CDR3 runs 16 residues. Here the CDR3 reads CASSVYGTADNSPLHF. The CDR3 DNA sequence: TGTGCCAGCAGCGTATATGGGACAGCAGATAATTCACCCCTCCACTTT.

This clonotype was detected only a few times. The J gene is TRBJ1-1, the V gene TRBV7-2, with unresolved D. The CDR3 sequence is 15 residues long. Per the germline V gene, CDR1 is SGHTA and CDR2 is FQGNSA. Trimming shortened V by 5 bases and J by 1 base, and 14 bases separated the two germline ends. The CDR3 DNA sequence: TGTGCCAGCAGCGTGGTATCCGGGTCGAACACTGAAGCTTTCTTT. It translates to CASSVVSGSNTEAFF.